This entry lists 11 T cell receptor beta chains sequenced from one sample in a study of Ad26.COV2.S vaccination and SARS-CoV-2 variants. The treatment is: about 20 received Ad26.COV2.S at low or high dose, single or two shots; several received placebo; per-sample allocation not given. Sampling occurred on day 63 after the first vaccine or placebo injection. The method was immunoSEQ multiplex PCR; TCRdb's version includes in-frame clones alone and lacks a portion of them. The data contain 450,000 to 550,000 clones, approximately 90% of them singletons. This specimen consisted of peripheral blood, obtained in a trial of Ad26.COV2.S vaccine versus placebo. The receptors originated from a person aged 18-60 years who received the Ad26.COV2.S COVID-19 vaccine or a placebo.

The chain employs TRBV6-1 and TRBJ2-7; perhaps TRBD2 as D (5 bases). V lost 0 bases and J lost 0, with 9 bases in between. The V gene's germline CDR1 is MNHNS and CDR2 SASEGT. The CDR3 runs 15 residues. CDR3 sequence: CASSEAVGSSYEQYF. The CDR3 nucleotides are TGTGCCAGCAGTGAAGCTGTAGGGAGCTCCTACGAGCAGTACTTC.

CDR3 in amino acids: CASQQGGVNYGYTF. For the CDR3, the DNA is TGTGCCAGCCAACAGGGAGGTGTTAACTATGGCTACACCTTC. V gene TRBV19 combines with J gene TRBJ1-2; weak D call: TRBD1 (6 bases). This CDR3 has 14 residues. The germline gives CDR1 LNHDA, CDR2 SQIVND (reference sequence). The V end lost 9 bases, the J end lost 1 base, and 15 bases lay between the germline ends.

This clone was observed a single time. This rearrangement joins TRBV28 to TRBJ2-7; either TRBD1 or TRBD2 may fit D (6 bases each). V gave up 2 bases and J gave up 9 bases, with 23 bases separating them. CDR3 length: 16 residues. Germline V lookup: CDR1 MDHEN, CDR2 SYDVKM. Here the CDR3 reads CASSLEGQGTVGAQYF. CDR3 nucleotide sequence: TGTGCCAGCAGTTTAGAGGGACAAGGGACTGTTGGTGCGCAGTACTTC.

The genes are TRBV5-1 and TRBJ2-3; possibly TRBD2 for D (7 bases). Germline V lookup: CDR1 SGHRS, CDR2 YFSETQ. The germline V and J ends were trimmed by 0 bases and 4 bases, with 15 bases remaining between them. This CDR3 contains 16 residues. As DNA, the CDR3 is TGCGCCAGCAGCTTGGCCTCGTGGGGGGGCCCAGATACGCAGTATTTT. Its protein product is CASSLASWGGPDTQYF. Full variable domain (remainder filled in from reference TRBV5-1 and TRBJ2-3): KAGVTQTPRYLIKTRGQQVTLSCSPISGHRSVSWYQQTPGQGLQFLFEYFSETQRNKGNFPGRFSGRQFSNSRSEMNVSTLELGDSALYLCASSLASWGGPDTQYFGPGTRLTVL.

The CDR3 coding sequence is TGTGCCAGCAGGTCCCCAGGGTCGCGAGGGTTCGGTGAAAAACTGTTTTTT. It specifies CASRSPGSRGFGEKLFF. V gene TRBV28 combines with J gene TRBJ1-4; TRBD1 is a possible D gene (5 bases). The V and J ends lost 6 bases and 7 bases respectively, with 24 bases between them. This CDR3 has 17 residues. The germline V gene encodes CDR1 MDHEN and CDR2 SYDVKM.

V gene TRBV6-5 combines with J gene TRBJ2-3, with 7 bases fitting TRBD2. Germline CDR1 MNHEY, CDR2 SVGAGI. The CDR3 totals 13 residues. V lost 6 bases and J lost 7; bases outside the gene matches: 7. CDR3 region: CASRPGGPNTQYF. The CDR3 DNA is TGTGCCAGCAGGCCGGGAGGACCCAATACGCAGTATTTT.

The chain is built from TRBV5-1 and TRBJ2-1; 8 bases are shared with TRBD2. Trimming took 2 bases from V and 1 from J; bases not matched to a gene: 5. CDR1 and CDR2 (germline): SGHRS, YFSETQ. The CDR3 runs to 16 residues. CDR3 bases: TGCGCCAGCAGCTTCCAACGGGGGGGATCCTACAATGAGCAGTTCTTC. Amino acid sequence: CASSFQRGGSYNEQFF.

The CDR3 reads CAWSAGAGETQYF. The DNA for the CDR3 is TGTGCCTGGAGCGCGGGGGCGGGGGAGACCCAGTACTTC. The chain carries TRBV30 and TRBJ2-5; D possibly corresponds to TRBD2 (7 bases). V lost 3 bases and J 5 bases, leaving 13 bases between the germline ends. The CDR3 spans 13 residues. Germline loops: CDR1 GTSNPN, CDR2 SVGIG (reference sequence).

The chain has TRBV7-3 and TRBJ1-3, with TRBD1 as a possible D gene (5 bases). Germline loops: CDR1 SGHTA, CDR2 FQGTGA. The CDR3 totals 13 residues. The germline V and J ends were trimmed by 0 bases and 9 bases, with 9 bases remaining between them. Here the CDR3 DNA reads TGTGCCAGCAGCTTAACTGCGGGGGGCACCATATATTTT. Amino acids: CASSLTAGGTIYF.

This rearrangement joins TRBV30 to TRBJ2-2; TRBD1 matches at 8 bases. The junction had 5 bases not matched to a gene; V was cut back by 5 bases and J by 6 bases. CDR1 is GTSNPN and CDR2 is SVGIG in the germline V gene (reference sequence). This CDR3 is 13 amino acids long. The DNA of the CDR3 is TGTGCCTGGGGACGGGGACAGGCCGGGGAGCTGTTTTTT. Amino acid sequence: CAWGRGQAGELFF.

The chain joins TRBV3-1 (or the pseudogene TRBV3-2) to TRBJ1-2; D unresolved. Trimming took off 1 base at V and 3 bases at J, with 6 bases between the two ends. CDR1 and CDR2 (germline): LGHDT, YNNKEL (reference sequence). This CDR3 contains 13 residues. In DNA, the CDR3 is TGTGCCAGCAGCCAAGTAAACTACTATGGCTACACCTTC. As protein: CASSQVNYYGYTF.